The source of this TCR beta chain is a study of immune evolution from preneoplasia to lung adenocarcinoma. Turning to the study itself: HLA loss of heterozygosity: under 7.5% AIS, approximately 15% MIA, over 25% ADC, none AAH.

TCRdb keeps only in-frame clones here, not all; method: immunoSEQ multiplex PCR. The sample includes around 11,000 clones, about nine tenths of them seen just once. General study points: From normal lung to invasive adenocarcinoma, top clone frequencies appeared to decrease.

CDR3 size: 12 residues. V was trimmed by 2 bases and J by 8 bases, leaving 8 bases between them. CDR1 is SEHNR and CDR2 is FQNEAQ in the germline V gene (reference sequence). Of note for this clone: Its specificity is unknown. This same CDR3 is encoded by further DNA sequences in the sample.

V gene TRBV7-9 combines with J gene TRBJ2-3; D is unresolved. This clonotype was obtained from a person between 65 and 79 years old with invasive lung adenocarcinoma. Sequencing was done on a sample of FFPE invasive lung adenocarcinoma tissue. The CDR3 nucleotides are TGTGCCAGCAGCTTAAATTTTGGTACGCAGTATTTT. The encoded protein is CASSLNFGTQYF.